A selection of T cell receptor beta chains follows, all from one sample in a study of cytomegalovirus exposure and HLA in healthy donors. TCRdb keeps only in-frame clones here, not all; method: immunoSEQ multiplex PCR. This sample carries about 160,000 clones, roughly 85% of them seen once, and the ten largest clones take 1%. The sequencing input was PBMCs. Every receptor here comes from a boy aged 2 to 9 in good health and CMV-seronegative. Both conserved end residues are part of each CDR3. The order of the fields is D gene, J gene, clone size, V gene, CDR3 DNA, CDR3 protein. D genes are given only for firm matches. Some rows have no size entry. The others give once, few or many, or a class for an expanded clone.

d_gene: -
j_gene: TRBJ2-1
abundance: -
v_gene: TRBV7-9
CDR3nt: TGTGCCAGCAGCTTATCGCCAGGTGCTTGGAATGAGCAGTTCTTC
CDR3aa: CASSLSPGAWNEQFF

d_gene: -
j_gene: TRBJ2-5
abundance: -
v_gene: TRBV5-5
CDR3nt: TGTGCCAGCAGCTTACCAGGGTTCCAAGAGACCCAGTACTTC
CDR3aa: CASSLPGFQETQYF

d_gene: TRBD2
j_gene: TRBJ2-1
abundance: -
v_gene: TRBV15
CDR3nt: TGTGCCACCAGCAGAGATTGGGGGAGGGACGACAATGAGCAGTTCTTC
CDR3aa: CATSRDWGRDDNEQFF

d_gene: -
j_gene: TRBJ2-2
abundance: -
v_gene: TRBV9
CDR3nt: TGTGCCAGCAACCCCGAGGGTACCGGGGAGCTGTTTTTT
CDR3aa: CASNPEGTGELFF

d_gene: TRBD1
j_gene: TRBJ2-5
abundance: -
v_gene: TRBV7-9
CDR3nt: TGTGCCAGCAGCAGGGGGACAGGGGGAGGAGAGACCCAGTACTTC
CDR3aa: CASSRGTGGGETQYF

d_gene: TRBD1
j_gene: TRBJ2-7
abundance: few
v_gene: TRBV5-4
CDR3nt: TGTGCCAGCAGCTGGGGGCAGGGGGCGTACGAGCAGTACTTC
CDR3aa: CASSWGQGAYEQYF

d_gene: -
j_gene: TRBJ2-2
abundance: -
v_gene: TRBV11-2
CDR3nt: TGTGCCAGCAGCCCAGAGGGGACTGGAGGGTTGTTTGGGGAGCTGTTTTTT
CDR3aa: CASSPEGTGGLFGELFF

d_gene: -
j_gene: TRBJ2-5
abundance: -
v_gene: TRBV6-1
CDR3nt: TGTGCCAGCAGTTACAGGGAGACCCAGTACTTC
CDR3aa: CASSYRETQYF

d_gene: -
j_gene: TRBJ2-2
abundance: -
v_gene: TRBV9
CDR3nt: TGTGCCAGCAGCGTAGGCTGGGGAGGAGCCGGGGAGCTGTTTTTT
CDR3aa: CASSVGWGGAGELFF

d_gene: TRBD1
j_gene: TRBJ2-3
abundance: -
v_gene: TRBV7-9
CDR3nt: TGTGCCAGCACCTTGGGACAGTACACAGATACGCAGTATTTT
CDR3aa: CASTLGQYTDTQYF

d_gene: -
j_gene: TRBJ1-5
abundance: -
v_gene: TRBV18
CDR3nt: TGTGCCAGCTCACCCCGCGACCGGGACTCACCTATTAGCAATCAGCCCCAGCATTTT
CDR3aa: CASSPRDRDSPISNQPQHF

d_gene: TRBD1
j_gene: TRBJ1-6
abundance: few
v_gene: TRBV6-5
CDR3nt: TGTGCCTCCAGGGGGACTCAATATAATTCACCCCTCCACTTT
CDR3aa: CASRGTQYNSPLHF

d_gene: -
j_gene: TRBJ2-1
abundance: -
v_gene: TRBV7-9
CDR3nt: TGTGCCAGCAGCTTAGTAGCCGGCAATGAGCAGTTCTTC
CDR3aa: CASSLVAGNEQFF

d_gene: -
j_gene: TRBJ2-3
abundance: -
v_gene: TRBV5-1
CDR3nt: TGCGCCAGCAGCCTCACAGATACGCAGTATTTT
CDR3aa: CASSLTDTQYF

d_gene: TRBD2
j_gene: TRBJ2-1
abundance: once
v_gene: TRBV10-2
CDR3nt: TGCGCCAGCACCATAGCGGGAGGGGAGCAGTTCTTC
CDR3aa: CASTIAGGEQFF

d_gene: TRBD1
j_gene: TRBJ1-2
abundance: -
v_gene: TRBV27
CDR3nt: TGTGCCAGCTCAAACGACAGGGCTAACTATGGCTACACCTTC
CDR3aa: CASSNDRANYGYTF

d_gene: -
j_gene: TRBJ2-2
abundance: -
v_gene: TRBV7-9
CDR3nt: TGTGCCAGCAGCTTAGTCATTATCGGGGAAACCGGGGAGCTGTTTTTT
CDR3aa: CASSLVIIGETGELFF

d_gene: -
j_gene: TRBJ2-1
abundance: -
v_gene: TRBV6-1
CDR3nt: TGTGCGTACAGGGTAGCCTACAATGAGCAGTTCTTC
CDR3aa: CAYRVAYNEQFF

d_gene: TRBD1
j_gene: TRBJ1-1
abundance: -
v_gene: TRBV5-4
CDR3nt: TGTGCCAGCAGCACCCGGGACAGGGTTTCTGAAGCTTTCTTT
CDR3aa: CASSTRDRVSEAFF

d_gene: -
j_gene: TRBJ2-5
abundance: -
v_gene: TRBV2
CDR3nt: TGTGCCAGCCAAAAAGAGACCCAGTACTTC
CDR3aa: CASQKETQYF

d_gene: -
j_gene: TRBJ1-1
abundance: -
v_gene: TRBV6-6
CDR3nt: TGTGCCAGCAGTTACTTCGTACAGCTGAACACTGAAGCTTTCTTT
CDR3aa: CASSYFVQLNTEAFF

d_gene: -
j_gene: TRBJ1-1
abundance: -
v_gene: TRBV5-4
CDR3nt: TGTGCCAGCAGCTACTTACAGGGCTTGGTAACTGAAGCTTTCTTT
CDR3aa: CASSYLQGLVTEAFF

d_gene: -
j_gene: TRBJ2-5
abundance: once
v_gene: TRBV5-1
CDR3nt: TGCGCCAGCAGCTTGGCCGGTGCGAACCCGCCCAGGGCCCAGTACTTC
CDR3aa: CASSLAGANPPRAQYF

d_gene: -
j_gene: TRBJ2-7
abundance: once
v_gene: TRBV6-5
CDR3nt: TGTGCCAGCAGTTACCTTCCTTCCTACGAGCAGTACTTC
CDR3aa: CASSYLPSYEQYF

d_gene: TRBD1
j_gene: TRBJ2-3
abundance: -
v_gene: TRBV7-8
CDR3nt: TGTGCCAGCAGCTTAGGGGTGGAAGGGGGCGGCACAGATACGCAGTATTTT
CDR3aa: CASSLGVEGGGTDTQYF

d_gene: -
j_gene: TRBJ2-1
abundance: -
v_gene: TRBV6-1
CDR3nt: TGTGCCAGCAGTGAAAACTATTTCTCCTACAATGAGCAGTTCTTC
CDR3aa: CASSENYFSYNEQFF

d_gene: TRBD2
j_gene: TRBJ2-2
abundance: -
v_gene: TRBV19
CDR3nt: TGTGCCAGTAGTCTAGGACTAGCGGGAACCGGGGAGCTGTTTTTT
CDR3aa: CASSLGLAGTGELFF

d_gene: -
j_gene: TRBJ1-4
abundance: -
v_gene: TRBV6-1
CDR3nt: TGTGCCAGCAGAGAGACGGGGGGCGACGAAAAACTGTTTTTT
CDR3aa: CASRETGGDEKLFF

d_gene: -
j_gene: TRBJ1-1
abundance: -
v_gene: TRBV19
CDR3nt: TGTGCCAGTACCGGGACTCTTTTACCTGAAGCTTTCTTT
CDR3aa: CASTGTLLPEAFF

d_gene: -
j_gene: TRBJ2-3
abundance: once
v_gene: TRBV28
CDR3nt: TGTGCCAGCAGTTTCTTGAACGGTGATTTATCTAGCACAGATACGCAGTATTTT
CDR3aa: CASSFLNGDLSSTDTQYF

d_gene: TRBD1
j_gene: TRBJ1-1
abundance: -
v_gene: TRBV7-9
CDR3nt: TGTGCCAGCAGCTTGCGGACAGGGGTTGTCACTGAAGCTTTCTTT
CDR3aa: CASSLRTGVVTEAFF

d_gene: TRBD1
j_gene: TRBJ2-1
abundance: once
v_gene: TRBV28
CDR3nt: TGTGCCAGCAGTCCCAACAGGGGCCTTTTTTACAATGAGCAGTTCTTC
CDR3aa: CASSPNRGLFYNEQFF

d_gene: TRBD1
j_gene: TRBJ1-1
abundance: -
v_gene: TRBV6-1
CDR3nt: TGTGCCAGCACCCAGGACAGGCGGGAAGCTTTCTTT
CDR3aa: CASTQDRREAFF

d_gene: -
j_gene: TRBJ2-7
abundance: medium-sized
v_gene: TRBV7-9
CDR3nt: TGTGCCTTCCAACCGGACTCCAACTACGAGCAGTACTTC
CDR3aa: CAFQPDSNYEQYF

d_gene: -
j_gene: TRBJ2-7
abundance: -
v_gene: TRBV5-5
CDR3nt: TGTGCCAGCAGCCCGGGGGGTTCGGGGACAAACTACGAGCAGTACTTC
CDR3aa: CASSPGGSGTNYEQYF

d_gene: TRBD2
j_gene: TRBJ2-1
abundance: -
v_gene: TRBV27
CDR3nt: TGTGCCAGCAGTTTTGAGGGAGGGCCCCCCGGGGACAATGAGCAGTTCTTC
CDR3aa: CASSFEGGPPGDNEQFF

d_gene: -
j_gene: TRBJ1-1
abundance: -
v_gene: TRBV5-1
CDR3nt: TGCGCCAGCAGCTTGGGGCCGCGGGAGAACACTGAAGCTTTCTTT
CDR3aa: CASSLGPRENTEAFF

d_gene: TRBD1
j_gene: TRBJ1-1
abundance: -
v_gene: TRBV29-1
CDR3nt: TGCAGCGTCCCGGGACAGAACCATGAAGCTTTCTTT
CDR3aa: CSVPGQNHEAFF

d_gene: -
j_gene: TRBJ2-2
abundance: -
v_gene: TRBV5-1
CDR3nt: TGCGCCAGCAGCGGCCCGGGACAAGGGCCACCCGGGGAGCTGTTTTTT
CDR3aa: CASSGPGQGPPGELFF

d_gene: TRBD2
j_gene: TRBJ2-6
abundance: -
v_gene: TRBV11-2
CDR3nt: TGTGCCAGCAGCAAGATGTCTGGCGGGAGGCTTACTGGGGCCAACGTCCTGACTTTC
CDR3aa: CASSKMSGGRLTGANVLTF

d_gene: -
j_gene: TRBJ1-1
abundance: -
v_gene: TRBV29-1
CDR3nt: TGCAGCGTTGAGTCGGGTCCTTTTTCTGAAGCTTTCTTT
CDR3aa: CSVESGPFSEAFF

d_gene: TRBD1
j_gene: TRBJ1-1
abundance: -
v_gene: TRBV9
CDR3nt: TGTGCCAGCAGCGGACAGGGTTTTAACACTGAAGCTTTCTTT
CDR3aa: CASSGQGFNTEAFF

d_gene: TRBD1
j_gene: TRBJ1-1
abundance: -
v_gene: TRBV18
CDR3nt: TGTGCCAGCTCACCACGTCGGGACAGGGGGTGGACTGAAGCTTTCTTT
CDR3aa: CASSPRRDRGWTEAFF

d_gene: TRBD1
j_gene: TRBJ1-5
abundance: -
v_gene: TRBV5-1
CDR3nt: TGCGCCAGCAGCCTAACAGGGGCCCCCAATCAGCCCCAGCATTTT
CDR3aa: CASSLTGAPNQPQHF